This record looks at one T cell receptor beta chain sequence and its context. Its target is not known. Assay: immunoSEQ multiplex PCR; the TCRdb copy retains only in-frame clones and omits some. Of about 140,000 clones listed, 80% to 90% are singletons. These data come from a study of cytomegalovirus exposure and HLA in healthy donors. Overall study: It was reported in a later analysis that the same platform had been used for the 90 to 150 validation repertoires as for the roughly 670 first-cohort repertoires.

Trimming pared 0 bases from V and 4 bases from J, leaving 9 bases between. Looked up from germline, CDR1 is MGHDK and CDR2 is SYGVNS. The CDR3 is 15 amino acids. Study-level results: According to a subsequent analysis, TCR clusters identified in the first cohort showed a tendency to co-occur across the approximately 120 validation repertoires.

The TCR was taken from a woman aged 30 to 39 in good health and CMV-seronegative. The chain links TRBV25-1 to TRBJ1-4; D is possibly TRBD1 (5 bases). Input material: PBMCs. The DNA of the CDR3 is TGTGCCAGCAGTGAATATCTCGGGGGTAATGAAAAACTGTTTTTT. It is translated as CASSEYLGGNEKLFF.